The present TCR beta chain was sequenced within a study of T cell responses to AZD1222 COVID-19 vaccine. Study-wide results and limits: Just 5 to 7 AZD1222 recipients were seropositive at baseline. None of the repertoires were sampled until the peak T cell response had passed. Nearly half of spike-specific TCRs reportedly target unmutated variant regions.

In regard to this clone: Its specificity is not known.

Assay used: immunoSEQ multiplex PCR; TCRdb lists only in-frame clones, some missing. The sample shows 98,000 or so clones, approximately 89% of them seen only once. The V and J ends lost 5 bases and 2 bases, in that order; junction bases with no gene match: 10. There are 17 residues in the CDR3. CDR1 is SGHTA and CDR2 is FQGNSA in the germline V gene. This specimen was peripheral blood, taken 28 days after the second dose of the MenACWY control vaccine. This sequence was found in an adult who received the MenACWY meningococcal vaccine as a control. This sequence joins TRBV7-2 and TRBJ2-1, with TRBD1 matching over 9 bases. CDR3 in DNA: TGTGCCAGCAGCCGTCGAGGGGGGACAGGGCCCTACAATGAGCAGTTCTTC. Protein sequence: CASSRRGGTGPYNEQFF.